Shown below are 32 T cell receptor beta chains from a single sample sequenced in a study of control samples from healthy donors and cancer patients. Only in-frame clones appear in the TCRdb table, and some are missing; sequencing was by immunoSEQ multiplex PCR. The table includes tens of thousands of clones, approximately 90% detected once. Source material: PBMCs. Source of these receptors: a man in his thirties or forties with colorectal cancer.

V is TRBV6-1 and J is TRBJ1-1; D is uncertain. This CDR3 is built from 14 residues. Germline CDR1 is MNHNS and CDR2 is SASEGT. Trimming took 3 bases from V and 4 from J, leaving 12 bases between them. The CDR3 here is CASSEGIFGTEAFF. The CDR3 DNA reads TGTGCCAGCAGTGAGGGAATTTTTGGCACTGAAGCTTTCTTT.

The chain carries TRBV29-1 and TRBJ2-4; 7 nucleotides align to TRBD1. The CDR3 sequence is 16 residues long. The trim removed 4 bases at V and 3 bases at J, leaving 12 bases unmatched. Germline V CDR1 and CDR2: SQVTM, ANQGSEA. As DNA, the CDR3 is TGCAGCGTTGGATCTGTGACTAACAGGGGCAAAAACATTCAGTACTTC. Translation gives CSVGSVTNRGKNIQYF.

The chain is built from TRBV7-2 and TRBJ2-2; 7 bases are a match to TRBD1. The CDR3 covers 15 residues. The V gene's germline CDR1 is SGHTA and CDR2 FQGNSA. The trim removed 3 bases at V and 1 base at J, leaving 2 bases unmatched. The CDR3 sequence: CASSFQGVNTGELFF. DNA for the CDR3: TGTGCCAGCAGCTTCCAGGGGGTGAACACCGGGGAGCTGTTTTTT.

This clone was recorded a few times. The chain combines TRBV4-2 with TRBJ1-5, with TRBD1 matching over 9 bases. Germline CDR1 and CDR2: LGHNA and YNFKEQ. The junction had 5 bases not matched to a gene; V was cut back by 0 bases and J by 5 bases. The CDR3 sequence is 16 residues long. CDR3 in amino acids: CASSQDTGGEDQPQHF. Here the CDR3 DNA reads TGTGCCAGCAGCCAAGATACAGGGGGCGAGGATCAGCCCCAGCATTTT.

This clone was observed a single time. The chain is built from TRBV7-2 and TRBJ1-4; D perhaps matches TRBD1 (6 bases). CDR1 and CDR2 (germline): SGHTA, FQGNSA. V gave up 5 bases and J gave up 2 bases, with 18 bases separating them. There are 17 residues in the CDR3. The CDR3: CASSEPSGGLTNEKLFF. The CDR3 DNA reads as TGTGCCAGCAGCGAACCCAGCGGGGGGCTGACTAATGAAAAACTGTTTTTT.

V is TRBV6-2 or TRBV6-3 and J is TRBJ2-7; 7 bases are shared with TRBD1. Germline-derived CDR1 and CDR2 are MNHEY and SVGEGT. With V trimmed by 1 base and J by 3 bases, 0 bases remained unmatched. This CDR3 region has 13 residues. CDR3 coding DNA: TGTGCCAGCAGTTACTACAGGGGCTACGAGCAGTACTTC. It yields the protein CASSYYRGYEQYF.

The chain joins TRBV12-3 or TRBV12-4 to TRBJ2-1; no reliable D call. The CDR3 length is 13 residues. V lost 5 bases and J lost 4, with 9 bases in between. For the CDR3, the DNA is TGTGCCAGCAGTCCGGGCCAATACAATGAGCAGTTCTTC. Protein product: CASSPGQYNEQFF.

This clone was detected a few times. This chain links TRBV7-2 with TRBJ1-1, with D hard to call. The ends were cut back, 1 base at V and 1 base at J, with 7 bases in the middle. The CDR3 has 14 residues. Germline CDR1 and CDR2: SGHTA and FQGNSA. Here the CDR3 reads CASSLVGQNTEAFF. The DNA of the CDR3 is TGTGCCAGCAGCTTAGTAGGGCAGAACACTGAAGCTTTCTTT.

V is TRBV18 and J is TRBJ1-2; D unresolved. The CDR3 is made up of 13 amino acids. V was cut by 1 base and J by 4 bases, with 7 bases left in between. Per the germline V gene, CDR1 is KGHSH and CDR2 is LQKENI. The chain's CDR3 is CASSPLDGYGYTF. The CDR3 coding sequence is TGTGCCAGCTCACCACTCGACGGCTATGGCTACACCTTC.

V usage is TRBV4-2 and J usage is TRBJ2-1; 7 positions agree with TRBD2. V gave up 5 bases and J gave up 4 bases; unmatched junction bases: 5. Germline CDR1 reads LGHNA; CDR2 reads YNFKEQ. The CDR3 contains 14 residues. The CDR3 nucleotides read TGTGCCAGCAGCGGGTGGCGGGGGTACAATGAGCAGTTCTTC. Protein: CASSGWRGYNEQFF.

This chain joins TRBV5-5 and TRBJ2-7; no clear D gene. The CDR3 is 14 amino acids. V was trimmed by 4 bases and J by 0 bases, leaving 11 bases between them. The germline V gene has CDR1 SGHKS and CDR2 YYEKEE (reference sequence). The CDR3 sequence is CASSPPPGSYEQYF. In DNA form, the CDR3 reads TGTGCCAGCAGCCCCCCCCCGGGCTCCTACGAGCAGTACTTC.

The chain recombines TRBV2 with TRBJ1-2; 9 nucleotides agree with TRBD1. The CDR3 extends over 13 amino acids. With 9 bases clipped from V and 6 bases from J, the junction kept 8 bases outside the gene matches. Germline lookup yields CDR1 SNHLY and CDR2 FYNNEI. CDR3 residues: CASTQGAVDGYTF. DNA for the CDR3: TGTGCCAGTACACAGGGGGCGGTTGATGGCTACACCTTC.

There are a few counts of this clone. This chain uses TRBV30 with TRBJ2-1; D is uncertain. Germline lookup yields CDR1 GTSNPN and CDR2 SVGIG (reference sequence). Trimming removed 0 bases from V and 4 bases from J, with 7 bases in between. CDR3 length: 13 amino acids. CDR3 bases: TGTGCCTGGAGTGTAGGGCATTACAATGAGCAGTTCTTC. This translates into CAWSVGHYNEQFF.

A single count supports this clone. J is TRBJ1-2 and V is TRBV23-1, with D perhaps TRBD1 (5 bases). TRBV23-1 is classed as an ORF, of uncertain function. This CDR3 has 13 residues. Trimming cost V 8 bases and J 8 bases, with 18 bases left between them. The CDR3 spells CASPGIGVVGYTF. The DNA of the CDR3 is TGCGCCAGCCCCGGGATAGGGGTTGTCGGCTACACCTTC.

The DNA for the CDR3 is TGTGCCAGTTCAGGGACCGCGAACTATGGCTACACCTTC. Protein product: CASSGTANYGYTF. The gene calls are TRBV19 and TRBJ1-2; TRBD1 is a possible D gene (5 bases). Germline V CDR1 and CDR2: LNHDA, SQIVND (reference sequence). This CDR3 contains 13 residues. V lost 8 bases and J lost 2, with 12 bases in between.

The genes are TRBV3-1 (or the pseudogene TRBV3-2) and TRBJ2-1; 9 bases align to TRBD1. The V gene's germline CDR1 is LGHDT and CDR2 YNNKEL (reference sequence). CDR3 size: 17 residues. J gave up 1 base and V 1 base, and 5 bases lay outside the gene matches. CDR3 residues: CASSQAPQGASYNEQFF. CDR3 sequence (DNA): TGTGCCAGCAGCCAAGCACCACAGGGGGCATCCTACAATGAGCAGTTCTTC.

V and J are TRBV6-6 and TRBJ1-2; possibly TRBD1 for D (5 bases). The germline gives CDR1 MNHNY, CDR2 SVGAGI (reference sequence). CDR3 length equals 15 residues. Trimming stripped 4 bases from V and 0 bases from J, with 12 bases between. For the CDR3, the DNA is TGTGCCAGCAGTTCCGGGGACGTTGCTAACTATGGCTACACCTTC. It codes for CASSSGDVANYGYTF.

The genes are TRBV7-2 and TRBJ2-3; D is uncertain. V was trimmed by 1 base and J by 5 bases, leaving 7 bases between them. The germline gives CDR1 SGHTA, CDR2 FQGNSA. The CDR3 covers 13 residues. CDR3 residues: CASSLERLDTQYF. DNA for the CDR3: TGTGCCAGCAGCTTAGAACGGCTAGATACGCAGTATTTT. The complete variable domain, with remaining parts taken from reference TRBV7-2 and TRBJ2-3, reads GAGVSQSPSNKVTEKGKDVELRCDPISGHTALYWYRQSLGQGLEFLIYFQGNSAPDKSGLPSDRFSAERTGGSVSTLTIQRTQQEDSAVYLCASSLERLDTQYFGPGTRLTVL.

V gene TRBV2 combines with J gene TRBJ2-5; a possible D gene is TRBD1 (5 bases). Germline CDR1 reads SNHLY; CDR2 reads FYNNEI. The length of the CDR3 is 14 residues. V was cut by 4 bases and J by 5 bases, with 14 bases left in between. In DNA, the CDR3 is TGTGCCAGCAGTGTTGCAGGGTTTGAGGAGACCCAGTACTTC. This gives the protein CASSVAGFEETQYF. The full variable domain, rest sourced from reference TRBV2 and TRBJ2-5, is EPEVTQTPSHQVTQMGQEVILRCVPISNHLYFYWYRQILGQKVEFLVSFYNNEISEKSEIFDDQFSVERPDGSNFTLKIRSTKLEDSAMYFCASSVAGFEETQYFGPGTRLLVL.

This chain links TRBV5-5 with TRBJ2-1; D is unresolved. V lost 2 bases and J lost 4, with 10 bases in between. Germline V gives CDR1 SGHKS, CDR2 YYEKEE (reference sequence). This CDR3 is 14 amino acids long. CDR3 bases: TGTGCCAGCAGCTTATCTCCGGATTACAATGAGCAGTTCTTC. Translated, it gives CASSLSPDYNEQFF. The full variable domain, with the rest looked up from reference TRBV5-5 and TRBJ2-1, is DAGVTQSPTHLIKTRGQQVTLRCSPISGHKSVSWYQQVLGQGPQFIFQYYEKEERGRGNFPDRFSARQFPNYSSELNVNALLLGDSALYLCASSLSPDYNEQFFGPGTRLTVL.

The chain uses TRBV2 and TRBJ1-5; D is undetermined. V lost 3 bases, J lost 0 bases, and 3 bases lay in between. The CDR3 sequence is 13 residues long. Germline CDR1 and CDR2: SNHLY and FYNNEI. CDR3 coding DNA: TGTGCCAGCAGTGATGATAGCAATCAGCCCCAGCATTTT. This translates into CASSDDSNQPQHF.

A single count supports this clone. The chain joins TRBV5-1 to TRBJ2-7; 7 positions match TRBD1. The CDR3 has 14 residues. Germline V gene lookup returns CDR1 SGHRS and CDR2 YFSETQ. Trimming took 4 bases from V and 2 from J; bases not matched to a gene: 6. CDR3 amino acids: CASSIGTETYEQYF. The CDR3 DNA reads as TGCGCCAGCAGCATCGGGACAGAAACCTACGAGCAGTACTTC.

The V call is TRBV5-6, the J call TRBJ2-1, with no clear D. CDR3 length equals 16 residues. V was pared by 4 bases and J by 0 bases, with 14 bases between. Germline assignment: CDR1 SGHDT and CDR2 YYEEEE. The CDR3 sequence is CASSPFTHGSYNEQFF. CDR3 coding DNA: TGTGCCAGCAGCCCTTTCACCCACGGCTCCTACAATGAGCAGTTCTTC.

The CDR3 DNA reads TGTGCCAGCAGCCTCCTCACAGGGGCTGGGGCCAACGTCCTGACTTTC. This translates into CASSLLTGAGANVLTF. The rearrangement joins TRBV27 to TRBJ2-6, with 7 positions matching TRBD1. The germline gives CDR1 MNHEY, CDR2 SMNVEV (reference sequence). The CDR3 extends over 16 amino acids. V shed 6 bases, J shed 2 bases, and the junction held 7 bases outside the gene matches.

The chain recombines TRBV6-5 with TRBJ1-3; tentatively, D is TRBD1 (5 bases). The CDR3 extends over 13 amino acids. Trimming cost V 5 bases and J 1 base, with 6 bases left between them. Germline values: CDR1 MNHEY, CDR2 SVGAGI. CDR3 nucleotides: TGTGCCAGCAGTAGGGGTTCTGGAAACACCATATATTTT. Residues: CASSRGSGNTIYF.

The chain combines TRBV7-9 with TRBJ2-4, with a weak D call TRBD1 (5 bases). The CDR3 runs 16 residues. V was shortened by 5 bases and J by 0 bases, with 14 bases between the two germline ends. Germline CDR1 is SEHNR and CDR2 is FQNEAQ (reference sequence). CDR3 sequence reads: CASSPGHLIAKNIQYF. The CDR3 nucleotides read TGTGCCAGCAGCCCCGGACATCTCATAGCCAAAAACATTCAGTACTTC.

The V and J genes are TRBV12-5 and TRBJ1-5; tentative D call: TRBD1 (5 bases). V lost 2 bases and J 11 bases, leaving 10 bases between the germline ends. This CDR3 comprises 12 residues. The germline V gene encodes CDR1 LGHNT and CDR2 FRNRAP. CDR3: CASGLSRVSQHF. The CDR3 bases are TGTGCTAGTGGTTTGTCCAGGGTCTCCCAGCATTTT.

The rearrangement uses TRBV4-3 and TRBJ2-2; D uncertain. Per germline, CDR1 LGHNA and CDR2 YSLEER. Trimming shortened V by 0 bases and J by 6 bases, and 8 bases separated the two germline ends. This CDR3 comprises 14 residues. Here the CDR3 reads CASSQDRLAGELFF. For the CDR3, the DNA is TGCGCCAGCAGCCAAGATCGGCTGGCCGGGGAGCTGTTTTTT.

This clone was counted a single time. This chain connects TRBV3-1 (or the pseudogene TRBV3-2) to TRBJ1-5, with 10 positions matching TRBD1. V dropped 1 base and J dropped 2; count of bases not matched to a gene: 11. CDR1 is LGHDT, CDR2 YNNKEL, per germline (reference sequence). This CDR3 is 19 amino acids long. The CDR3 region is CASSQGDRGKVWRNQPQHF. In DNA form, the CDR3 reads TGTGCCAGCAGCCAAGGGGACAGGGGAAAGGTCTGGCGCAATCAGCCCCAGCATTTT.

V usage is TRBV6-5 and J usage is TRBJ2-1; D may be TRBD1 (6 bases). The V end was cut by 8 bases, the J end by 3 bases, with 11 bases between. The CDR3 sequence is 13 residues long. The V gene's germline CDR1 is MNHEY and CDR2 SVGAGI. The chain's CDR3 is CASPRDNYNEQFF. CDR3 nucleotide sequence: TGTGCCAGCCCCCGGGACAACTACAATGAGCAGTTCTTC.

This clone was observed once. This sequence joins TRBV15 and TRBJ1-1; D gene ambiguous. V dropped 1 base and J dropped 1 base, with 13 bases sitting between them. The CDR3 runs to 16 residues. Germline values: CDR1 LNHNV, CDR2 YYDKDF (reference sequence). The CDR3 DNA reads TGTGCCACCAGCAGAGGGAGGAGGGTACCGAACACTGAAGCTTTCTTT. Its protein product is CATSRGRRVPNTEAFF.

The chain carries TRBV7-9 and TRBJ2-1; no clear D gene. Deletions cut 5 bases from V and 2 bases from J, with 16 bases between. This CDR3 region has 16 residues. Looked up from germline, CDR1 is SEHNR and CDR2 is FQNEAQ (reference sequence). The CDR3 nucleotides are TGTGCCAGCAGCCCTTTGGGGAAAACAACCTACAATGAGCAGTTCTTC. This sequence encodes CASSPLGKTTYNEQFF.